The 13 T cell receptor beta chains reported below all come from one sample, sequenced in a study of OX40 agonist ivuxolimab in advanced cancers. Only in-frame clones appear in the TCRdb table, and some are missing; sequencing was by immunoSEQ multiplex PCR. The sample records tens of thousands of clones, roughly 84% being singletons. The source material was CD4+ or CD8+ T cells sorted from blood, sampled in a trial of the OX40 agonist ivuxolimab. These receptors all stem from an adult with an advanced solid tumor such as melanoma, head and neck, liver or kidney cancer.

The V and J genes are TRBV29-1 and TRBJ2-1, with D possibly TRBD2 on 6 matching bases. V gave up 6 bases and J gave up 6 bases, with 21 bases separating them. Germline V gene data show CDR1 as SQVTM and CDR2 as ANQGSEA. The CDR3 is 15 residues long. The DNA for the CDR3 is TGCAGCGTGCTGACTGCGGGACTCCTGGGCAATGAGCAGTTCTTC. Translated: CSVLTAGLLGNEQFF.

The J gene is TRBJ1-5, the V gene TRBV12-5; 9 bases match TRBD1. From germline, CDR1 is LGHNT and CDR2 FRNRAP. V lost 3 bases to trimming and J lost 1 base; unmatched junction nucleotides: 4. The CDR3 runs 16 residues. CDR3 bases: TGTGCTAGTGGTTTTAACAGGGGGCTCAGCAATCAGCCCCAGCATTTT. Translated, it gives CASGFNRGLSNQPQHF.

The CDR3 DNA reads TGTGCCAGCAGCTTGGACAGGATCGCCGGGGAGCTGTTTTTT. It is translated as CASSLDRIAGELFF. The rearrangement links TRBV5-4 to TRBJ2-2; weak D call: TRBD1 (5 bases). Germline lookup yields CDR1 SGHNT and CDR2 YYREEE (reference sequence). V shed 0 bases and J shed 6 bases, with 9 bases lying between them. The CDR3 spans 14 residues.

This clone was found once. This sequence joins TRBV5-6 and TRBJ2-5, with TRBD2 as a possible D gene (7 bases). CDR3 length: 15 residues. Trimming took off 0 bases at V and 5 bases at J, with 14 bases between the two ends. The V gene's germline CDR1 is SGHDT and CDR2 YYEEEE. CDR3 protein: CASSLVSRGAETQYF. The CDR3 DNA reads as TGTGCCAGCAGCTTGGTATCTCGGGGGGCGGAGACCCAGTACTTC.

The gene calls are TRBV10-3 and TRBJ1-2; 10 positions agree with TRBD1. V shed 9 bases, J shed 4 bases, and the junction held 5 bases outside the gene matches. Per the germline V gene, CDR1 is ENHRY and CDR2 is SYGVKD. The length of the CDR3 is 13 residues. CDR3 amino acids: CAIGTGVGYGYTF. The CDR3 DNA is TGTGCCATTGGGACAGGGGTTGGCTATGGCTACACCTTC.

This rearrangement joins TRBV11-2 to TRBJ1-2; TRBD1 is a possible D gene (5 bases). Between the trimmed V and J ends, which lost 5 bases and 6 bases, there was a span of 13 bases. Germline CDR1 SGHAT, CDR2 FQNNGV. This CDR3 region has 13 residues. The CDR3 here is CASSIQGWDGYTF. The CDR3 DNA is TGTGCCAGCAGCATTCAGGGTTGGGATGGCTACACCTTC.

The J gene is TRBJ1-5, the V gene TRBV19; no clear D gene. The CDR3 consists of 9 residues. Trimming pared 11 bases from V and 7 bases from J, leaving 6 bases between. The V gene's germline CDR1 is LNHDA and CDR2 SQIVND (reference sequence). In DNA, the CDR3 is TGTGCCGCCGGGCAGCCCCAGCATTTT. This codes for CAAGQPQHF.

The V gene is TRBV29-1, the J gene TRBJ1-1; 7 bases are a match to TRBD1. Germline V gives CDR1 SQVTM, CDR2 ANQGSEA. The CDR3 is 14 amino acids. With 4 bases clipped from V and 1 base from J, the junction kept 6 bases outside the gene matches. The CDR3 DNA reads TGCAGCGTTGTTCCGGGACAGAAGAACACTGAAGCTTTCTTT. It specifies CSVVPGQKNTEAFF. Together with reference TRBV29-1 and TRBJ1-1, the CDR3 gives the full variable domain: SAVISQKPSRDICQRGTSLTIQCQVDSQVTMMFWYRQQPGQSLTLIATANQGSEATYESGFVIDKFPISRPNLTFSTLTVSNMSPEDSSIYLCSVVPGQKNTEAFFGQGTRLTVV.

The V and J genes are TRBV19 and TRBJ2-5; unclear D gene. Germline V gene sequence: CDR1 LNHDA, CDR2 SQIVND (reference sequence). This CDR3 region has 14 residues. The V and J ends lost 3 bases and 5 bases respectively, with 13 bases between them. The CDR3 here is CASSISMGWETQYF. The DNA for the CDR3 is TGTGCCAGTAGTATTTCGATGGGGTGGGAGACCCAGTACTTC.

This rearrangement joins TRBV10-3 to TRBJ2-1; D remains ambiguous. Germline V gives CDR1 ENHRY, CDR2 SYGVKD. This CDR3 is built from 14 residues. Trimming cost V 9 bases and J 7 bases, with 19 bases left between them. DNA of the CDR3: TGTGCCATTCAAGGACGGCAGTCAGGTAATGAGCAGTTCTTC. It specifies CAIQGRQSGNEQFF.

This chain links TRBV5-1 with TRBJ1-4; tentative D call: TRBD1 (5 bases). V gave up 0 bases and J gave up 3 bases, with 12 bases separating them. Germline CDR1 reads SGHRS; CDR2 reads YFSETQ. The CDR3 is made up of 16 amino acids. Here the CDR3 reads CASSLAARGSNEKLFF. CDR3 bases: TGCGCCAGCAGCTTGGCAGCGAGGGGTTCTAATGAAAAACTGTTTTTT.

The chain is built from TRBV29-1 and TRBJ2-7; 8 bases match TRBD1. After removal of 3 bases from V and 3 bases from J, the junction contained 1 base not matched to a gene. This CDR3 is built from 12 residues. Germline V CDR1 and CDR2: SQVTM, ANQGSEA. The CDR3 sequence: CSVDGQGYEQYF. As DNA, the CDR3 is TGCAGCGTTGATGGACAGGGCTACGAGCAGTACTTC.

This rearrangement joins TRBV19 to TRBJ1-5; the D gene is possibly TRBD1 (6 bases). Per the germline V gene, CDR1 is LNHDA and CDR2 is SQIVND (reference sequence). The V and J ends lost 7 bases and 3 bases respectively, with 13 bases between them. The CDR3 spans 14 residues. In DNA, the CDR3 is TGTGCCAGTACCTCAGGGGCATCCAATCAGCCCCAGCATTTT. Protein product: CASTSGASNQPQHF.